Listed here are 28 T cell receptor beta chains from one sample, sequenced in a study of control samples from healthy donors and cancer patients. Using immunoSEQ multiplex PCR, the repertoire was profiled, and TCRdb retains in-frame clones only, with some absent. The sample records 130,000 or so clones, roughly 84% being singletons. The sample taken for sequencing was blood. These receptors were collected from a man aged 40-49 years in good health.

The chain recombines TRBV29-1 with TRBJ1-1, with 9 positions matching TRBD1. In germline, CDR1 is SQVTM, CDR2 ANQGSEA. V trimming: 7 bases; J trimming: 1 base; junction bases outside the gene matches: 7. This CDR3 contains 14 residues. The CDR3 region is CSAGQGGGNTEAFF. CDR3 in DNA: TGCAGCGCGGGACAGGGAGGGGGGAACACTGAAGCTTTCTTT.

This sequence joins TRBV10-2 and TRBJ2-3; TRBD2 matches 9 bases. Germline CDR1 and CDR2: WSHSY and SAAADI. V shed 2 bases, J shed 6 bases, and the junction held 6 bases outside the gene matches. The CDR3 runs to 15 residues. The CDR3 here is CASSEVAGGPDTQYF. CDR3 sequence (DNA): TGCGCCAGCAGTGAGGTGGCGGGGGGGCCTGATACGCAGTATTTT.

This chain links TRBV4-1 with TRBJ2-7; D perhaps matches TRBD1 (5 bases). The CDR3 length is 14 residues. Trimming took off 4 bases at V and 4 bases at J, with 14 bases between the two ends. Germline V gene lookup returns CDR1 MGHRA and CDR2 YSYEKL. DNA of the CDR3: TGCGCCAGCAGCCTCAGACAGAAAGAATACGAGCAGTACTTC. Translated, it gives CASSLRQKEYEQYF.

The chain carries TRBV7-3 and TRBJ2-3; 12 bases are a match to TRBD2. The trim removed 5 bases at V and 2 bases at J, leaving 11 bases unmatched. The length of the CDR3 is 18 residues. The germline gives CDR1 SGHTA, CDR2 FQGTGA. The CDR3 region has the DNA TGTGCCAGCAGCCACGGCGGACTAGCGGGGAAGGCCACAGATACGCAGTATTTT. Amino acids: CASSHGGLAGKATDTQYF. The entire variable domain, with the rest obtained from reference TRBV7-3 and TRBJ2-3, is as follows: GAGVSQTPSNKVTEKGKYVELRCDPISGHTALYWYRQSLGQGPEFLIYFQGTGAADDSGLPNDRFFAVRPEGSVSTLKIQRTERGDSAVYLCASSHGGLAGKATDTQYFGPGTRLTVL.

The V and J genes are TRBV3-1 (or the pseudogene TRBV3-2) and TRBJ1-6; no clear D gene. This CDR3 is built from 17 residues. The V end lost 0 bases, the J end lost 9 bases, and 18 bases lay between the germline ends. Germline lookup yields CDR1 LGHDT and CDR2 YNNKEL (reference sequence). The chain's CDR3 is CASSQDGGLFTISPLHF. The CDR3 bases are TGTGCCAGCAGCCAAGATGGAGGGCTCTTTACCATTTCACCCCTCCACTTT.

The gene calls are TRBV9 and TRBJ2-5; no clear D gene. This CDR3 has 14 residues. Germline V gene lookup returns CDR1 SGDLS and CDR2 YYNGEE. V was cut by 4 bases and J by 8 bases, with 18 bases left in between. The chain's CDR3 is CASSPPGGVGTQYF. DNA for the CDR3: TGTGCCAGCAGCCCCCCAGGTGGAGTGGGAACCCAGTACTTC.

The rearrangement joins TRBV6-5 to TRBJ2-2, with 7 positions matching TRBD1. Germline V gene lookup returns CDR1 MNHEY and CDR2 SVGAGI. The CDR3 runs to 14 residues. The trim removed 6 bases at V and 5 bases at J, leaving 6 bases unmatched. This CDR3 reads CASRSTGSTGELFF. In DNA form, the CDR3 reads TGTGCCAGCAGGTCGACAGGGTCTACCGGGGAGCTGTTTTTT.

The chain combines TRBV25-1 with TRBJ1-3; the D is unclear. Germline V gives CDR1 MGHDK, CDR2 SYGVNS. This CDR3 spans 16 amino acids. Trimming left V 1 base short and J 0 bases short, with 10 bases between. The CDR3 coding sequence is TGTGCCAGCAGTGAATTGTGGGGAGCCTCTGGAAACACCATATATTTT. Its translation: CASSELWGASGNTIYF.

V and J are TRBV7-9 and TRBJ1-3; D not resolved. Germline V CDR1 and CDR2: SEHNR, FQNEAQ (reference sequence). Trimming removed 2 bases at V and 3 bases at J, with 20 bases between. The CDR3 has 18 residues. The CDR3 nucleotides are TGTGCCAGCAGCTTATCCTCCTTTTCGGCCGGTCGTGGAAACACCATATATTTT. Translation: CASSLSSFSAGRGNTIYF.

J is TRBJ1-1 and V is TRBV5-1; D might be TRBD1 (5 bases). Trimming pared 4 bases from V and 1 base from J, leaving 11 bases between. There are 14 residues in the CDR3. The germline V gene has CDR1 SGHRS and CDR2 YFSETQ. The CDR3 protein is CASSLGPSNTEAFF. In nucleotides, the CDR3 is TGCGCCAGCAGCCTGGGACCGTCGAACACTGAAGCTTTCTTT.

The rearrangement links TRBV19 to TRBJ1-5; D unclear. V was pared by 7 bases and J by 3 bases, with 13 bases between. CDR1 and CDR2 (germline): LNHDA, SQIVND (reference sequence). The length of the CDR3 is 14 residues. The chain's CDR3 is CASILGGFNQPQHF. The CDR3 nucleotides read TGTGCCAGTATCCTGGGAGGTTTCAATCAGCCCCAGCATTTT.

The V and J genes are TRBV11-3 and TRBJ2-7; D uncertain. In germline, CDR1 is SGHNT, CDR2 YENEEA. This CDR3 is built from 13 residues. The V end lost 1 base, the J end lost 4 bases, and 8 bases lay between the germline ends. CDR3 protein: CASSLAHNYEQYF. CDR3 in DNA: TGTGCCAGCAGCTTAGCCCACAATTACGAGCAGTACTTC.

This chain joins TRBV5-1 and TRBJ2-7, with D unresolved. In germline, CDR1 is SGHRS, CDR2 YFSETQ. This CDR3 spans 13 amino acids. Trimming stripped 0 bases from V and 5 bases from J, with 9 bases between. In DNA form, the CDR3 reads TGCGCCAGCAGCTTGGTATTGGGGAACGAGCAGTACTTC. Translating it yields CASSLVLGNEQYF.

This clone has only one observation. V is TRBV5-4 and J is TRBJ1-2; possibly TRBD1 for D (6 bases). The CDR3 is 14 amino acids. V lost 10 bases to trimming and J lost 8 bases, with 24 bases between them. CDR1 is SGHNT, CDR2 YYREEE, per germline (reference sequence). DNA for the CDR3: TGTGCCGGGGGGCAGACCGATGGTAAAGGAGGCTACACCTTC. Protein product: CAGGQTDGKGGYTF.

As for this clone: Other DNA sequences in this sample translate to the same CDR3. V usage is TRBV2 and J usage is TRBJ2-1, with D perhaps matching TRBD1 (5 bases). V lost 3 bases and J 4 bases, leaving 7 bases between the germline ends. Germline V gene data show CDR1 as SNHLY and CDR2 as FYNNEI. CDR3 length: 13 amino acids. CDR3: CASSDTGYNEQFF. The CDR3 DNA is TGTGCCAGCAGTGATACAGGATACAATGAGCAGTTCTTC.

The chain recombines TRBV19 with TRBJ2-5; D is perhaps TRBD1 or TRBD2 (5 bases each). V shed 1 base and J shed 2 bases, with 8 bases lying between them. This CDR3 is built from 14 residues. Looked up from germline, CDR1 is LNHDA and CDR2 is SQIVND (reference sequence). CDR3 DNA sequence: TGTGCCAGTAGTATAGGGGGGAGACAAGAGACCCAGTACTTC. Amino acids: CASSIGGRQETQYF.

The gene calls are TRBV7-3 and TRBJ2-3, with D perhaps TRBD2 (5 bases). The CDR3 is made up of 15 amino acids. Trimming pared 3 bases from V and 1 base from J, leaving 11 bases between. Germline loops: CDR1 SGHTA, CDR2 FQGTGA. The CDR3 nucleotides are TGTGCCAGCAGCTTTAGTGCGGGCCGCACAGATACGCAGTATTTT. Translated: CASSFSAGRTDTQYF.

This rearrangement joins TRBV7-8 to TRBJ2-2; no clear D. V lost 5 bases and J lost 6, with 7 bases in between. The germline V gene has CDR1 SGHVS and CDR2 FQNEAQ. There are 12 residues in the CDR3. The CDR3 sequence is CASSAWPGELFF. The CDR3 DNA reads TGTGCCAGCAGCGCCTGGCCCGGGGAGCTGTTTTTT. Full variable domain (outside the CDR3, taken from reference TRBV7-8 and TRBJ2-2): GAGVSQSPRYKVAKRGQDVALRCDPISGHVSLFWYQQALGQGPEFLTYFQNEAQLDKSGLPSDRFFAERPEGSVSTLKIQRTQQEDSAVYLCASSAWPGELFFGEGSRLTVL.

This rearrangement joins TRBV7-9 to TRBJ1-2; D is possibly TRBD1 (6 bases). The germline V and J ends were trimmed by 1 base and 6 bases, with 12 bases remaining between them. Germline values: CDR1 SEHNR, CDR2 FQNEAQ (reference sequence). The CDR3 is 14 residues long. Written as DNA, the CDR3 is TGTGCCAGCAGCTTAGAGGGGGTTGGCGATGGCTACACCTTC. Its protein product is CASSLEGVGDGYTF.

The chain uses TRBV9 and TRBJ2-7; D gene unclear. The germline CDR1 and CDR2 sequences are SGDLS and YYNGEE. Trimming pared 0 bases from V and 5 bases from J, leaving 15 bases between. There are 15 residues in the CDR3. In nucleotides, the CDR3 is TGTGCCAGCAGCGTAGGTGGTCTAACTTTGGACGAGCAGTACTTC. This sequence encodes CASSVGGLTLDEQYF.

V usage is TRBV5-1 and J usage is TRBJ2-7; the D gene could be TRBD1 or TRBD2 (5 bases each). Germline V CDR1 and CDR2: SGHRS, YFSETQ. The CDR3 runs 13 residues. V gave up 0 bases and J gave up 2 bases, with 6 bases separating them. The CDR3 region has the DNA TGCGCCAGCAGCTTGGGGGGGACCTACGAGCAGTACTTC. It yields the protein CASSLGGTYEQYF.

The CDR3 is CASSRIAGAQETQYF. The DNA for the CDR3 is TGTGCCAGCAGTCGTATAGCGGGGGCCCAAGAGACCCAGTACTTC. This sequence joins TRBV6-2 or TRBV6-3 and TRBJ2-5; the match to TRBD2 covers 9 bases. The CDR3 is made up of 15 amino acids. The V gene's germline CDR1 is MNHEY and CDR2 SVGEGT. Trimming removed 5 bases from V and 1 base from J; junction bases left unmatched: 5.

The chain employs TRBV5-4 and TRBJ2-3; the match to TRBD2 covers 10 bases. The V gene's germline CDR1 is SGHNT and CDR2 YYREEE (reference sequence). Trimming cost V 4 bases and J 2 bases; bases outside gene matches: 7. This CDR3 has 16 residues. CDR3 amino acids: CASSHPAGGFTDTQYF. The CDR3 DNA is TGTGCCAGCAGCCACCCAGCGGGGGGGTTCACAGATACGCAGTATTTT.

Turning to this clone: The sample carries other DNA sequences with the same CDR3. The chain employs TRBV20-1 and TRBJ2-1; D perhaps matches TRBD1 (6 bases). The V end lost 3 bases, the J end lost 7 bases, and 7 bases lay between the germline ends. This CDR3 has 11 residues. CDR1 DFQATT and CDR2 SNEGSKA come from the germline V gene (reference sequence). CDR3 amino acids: CSASQGNEQFF. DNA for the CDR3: TGCAGTGCTAGTCAGGGGAATGAGCAGTTCTTC.

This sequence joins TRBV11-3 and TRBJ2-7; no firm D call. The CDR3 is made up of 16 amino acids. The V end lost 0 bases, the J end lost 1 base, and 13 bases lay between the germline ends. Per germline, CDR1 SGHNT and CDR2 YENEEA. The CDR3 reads CASSLEVNSPSYEQYF. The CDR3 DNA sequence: TGTGCCAGCAGCTTAGAGGTAAATAGCCCTTCCTACGAGCAGTACTTC.

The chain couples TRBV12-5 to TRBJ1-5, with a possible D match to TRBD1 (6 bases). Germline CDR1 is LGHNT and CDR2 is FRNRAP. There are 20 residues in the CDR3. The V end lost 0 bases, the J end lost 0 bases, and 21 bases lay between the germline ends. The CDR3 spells CASGLVLRGWDKYSNQPQHF. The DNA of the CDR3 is TGTGCTAGTGGTTTGGTTCTACGTGGGTGGGACAAGTATAGCAATCAGCCCCAGCATTTT. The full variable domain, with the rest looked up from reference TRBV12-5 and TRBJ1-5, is DARVTQTPRHKVTEMGQEVTMRCQPILGHNTVFWYRQTMMQGLELLAYFRNRAPLDDSGMPKDRFSAEMPDATLATLKIQPSEPRDSAVYFCASGLVLRGWDKYSNQPQHFGDGTRLSIL.

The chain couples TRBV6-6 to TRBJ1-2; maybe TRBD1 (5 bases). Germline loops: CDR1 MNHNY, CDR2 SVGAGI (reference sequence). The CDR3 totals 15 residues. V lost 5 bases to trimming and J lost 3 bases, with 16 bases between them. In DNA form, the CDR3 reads TGTGCCAGCAGTCGAGGGCCACAGGTTGACTATGGCTACACCTTC. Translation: CASSRGPQVDYGYTF.

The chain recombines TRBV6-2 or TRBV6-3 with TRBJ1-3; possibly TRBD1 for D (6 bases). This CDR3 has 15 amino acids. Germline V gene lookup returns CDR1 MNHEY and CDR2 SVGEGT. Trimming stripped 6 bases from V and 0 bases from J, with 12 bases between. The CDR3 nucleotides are TGTGCCAGCAGCTGGACAGCAAGCTCTGGAAACACCATATATTTT. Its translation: CASSWTASSGNTIYF.